The table lists the clone carrying this TCR beta chain with a count of one. The sample belongs to a study of blood T cell repertoires in COVID-19. Study summary: COVID-19 samples from acute and convalescent phases originated in the United States, Italy and Spain. Sources were T cells, B-cell-depleted T cells, or PBMCs; the material itself was cDNA or gDNA.

Trimming at V came to 2 bases and at J to 11 bases, leaving 13 bases not matched to a gene. CDR1 is LGHDT and CDR2 is YNNKEL in the germline V gene (reference sequence). CDR3 length equals 15 residues. In the authors' methods: Researchers report that nucleated cell counts were estimated from reference gene primer amplification. Clones were read by immunoSEQ multiplex PCR, and TCRdb kept only the in-frame ones, dropping some. The V and J calls and the clone size are those of that table, but D and trimming were determined from the DNA. The repertoire holds approximately 84,000 clones, with 75% to 85% as singletons.

The clonotype originates from an elderly woman with acute or convalescent COVID-19. The chain combines TRBV3-1 (or the pseudogene TRBV3-2) with TRBJ1-1; 8 bases line up with TRBD1. The source material was peripheral blood. The DNA for the CDR3 is TGTGCCAGCAGCCAATTGGACAGGGCCAAGGTTGGCGCTTTCTTT. Translated, it gives CASSQLDRAKVGAFF.